The 13 T cell receptor beta chains listed next were all sequenced from one sample in a study of molecular identifiers for immune sequencing clone quantification. TCRdb re-derived calls from the PCR reads in MiXCR, one entry per CDR3 protein. The sample consists of just over 35,000 distinct CDR3 sequences, 19% of them appearing once. Input material: naive CD8+ T cells from blood, with Jurkat cell RNA spiked in. The subset is: FACS-sorted CD8+CD4-CCR7+CD45RA+ naive T cells. Source of these receptors: a human donor in good health. Some libraries in this study had Jurkat cell RNA spiked in.

The V gene is TRBV20-1, the J gene TRBJ1-1; the D gene is possibly TRBD1 (6 bases). Between the trimmed V and J ends, which lost 1 base and 4 bases, there was a span of 7 bases. CDR3 size: 12 residues. Germline CDR1 DFQATT, CDR2 SNEGSKA (reference sequence). The CDR3 nucleotides are TGCAGTGCTAGAGGGGACACCACTGAAGCTTTCTTT. Amino acid sequence: CSARGDTTEAFF.

The chain recombines TRBV27 with TRBJ1-2; TRBD1 matches at 7 bases. Germline CDR1 reads MNHEY; CDR2 reads SMNVEV (reference sequence). This CDR3 region has 16 residues. V dropped 0 bases and J dropped 1; count of bases not matched to a gene: 5. The CDR3 here is CASSLSGQGGNYGYTF. Here the CDR3 DNA reads TGTGCCAGCAGTTTATCTGGGCAGGGGGGTAACTATGGCTACACCTTC.

The table lists this clonotype with many counts. The chain's CDR3 is CSARTGGKLFF. The CDR3 DNA follows: TGCAGTGCCCGGACTGGGGGAAAACTGTTTTTT. The gene calls are TRBV20-1 and TRBJ1-4, with a possible D match to TRBD1 (5 bases). V shed 6 bases and J shed 10 bases, with 12 bases lying between them. Germline CDR1 DFQATT, CDR2 SNEGSKA (reference sequence). The CDR3 spans 11 residues.

This clonotype was detected many times. The rearrangement joins TRBV4-3 to TRBJ2-7, with D perhaps matching TRBD2 (5 bases). Trimming took 0 bases from V and 3 from J, leaving 9 bases between them. Per germline, CDR1 LGHNA and CDR2 YSLEER. The CDR3 is 14 residues long. The CDR3 sequence: CASSQDGGGYEQYF. As DNA, the CDR3 is TGCGCCAGCAGCCAAGACGGAGGTGGCTACGAGCAGTACTTC.

This clonotype came up many times. This chain connects TRBV6-5 to TRBJ2-3, with 11 bases that match TRBD2. J lost 4 bases, V lost 6 bases, and 6 bases had no gene match. Germline assignment: CDR1 MNHEY and CDR2 SVGAGI. CDR3 length: 15 amino acids. The CDR3 spells CASSPLAGVADTQYF. The CDR3 nucleotides are TGTGCCAGCAGCCCACTAGCGGGAGTTGCAGATACGCAGTATTTT.

In its sample, this clonotype was seen a few times. Being one base from a much bigger clone, this may be a read error. This chain uses TRBV4-1 with TRBJ2-5, with D possibly being TRBD1 (6 bases). The CDR3 is 14 residues long. Germline values: CDR1 MGHRA, CDR2 YSYEKL. In DNA, the CDR3 is TGCGCCAGCGGCCAGGACAGTGCTTTGGAGACCCAGTACTTC. It specifies CASGQDSALETQYF.

This clonotype was seen repeatedly, ten times or more. This sequence joins TRBV7-9 and TRBJ1-5, with D hard to call. Germline CDR1 is SEHNR and CDR2 is FQNEAQ (reference sequence). Trimming removed 5 bases at V and 3 bases at J, with 8 bases between. The CDR3 is made up of 13 amino acids. CDR3 DNA sequence: TGTGCCAGCAGCCCAACTCACAATCAGCCCCAGCATTTT. Translation gives CASSPTHNQPQHF. Drawing the rest from reference TRBV7-9 and TRBJ1-5, the complete variable domain is DTGVSQNPRHKITKRGQNVTFRCDPISEHNRLYWYRQTLGQGPEFLTYFQNEAQLEKSRLLSDRFSAERPKGSFSTLEIQRTEQGDSAMYLCASSPTHNQPQHFGDGTRLSIL.

The CDR3 DNA reads as TGTGCCAGCAGGGGGGGACTACACCCCTACGAGCAGTACTTC. This sequence encodes CASRGGLHPYEQYF. This chain links TRBV11-2 with TRBJ2-7, with 7 nucleotides matching TRBD2. The V gene's germline CDR1 is SGHAT and CDR2 FQNNGV. Trimming cost V 6 bases and J 2 bases; bases outside gene matches: 7. The CDR3 consists of 14 residues.

There are a few counts of this clonotype. The CDR3 here is CASSQGLAGGHEQFF. As DNA, the CDR3 is TGTGCCAGCAGCCAAGGACTAGCGGGGGGGCATGAGCAGTTCTTC. The J gene is TRBJ2-1, the V gene TRBV14; 14 bases are a match to TRBD2. The ends lost 1 base at V and 8 bases at J; junction bases unmatched: 1. The CDR3 contains 15 residues. Germline loops: CDR1 SGHDN, CDR2 FVKESK.

This clonotype was seen many times. The J gene is TRBJ2-7, the V gene TRBV7-9; D is tentatively TRBD1 or TRBD2 (5 bases each). The CDR3 is 15 residues long. V shed 5 bases and J shed 2 bases, with 16 bases lying between them. CDR1 and CDR2 (germline): SEHNR, FQNEAQ (reference sequence). The DNA for the CDR3 is TGTGCCAGCAGCCCGGTGGGACCTCGCCCCTACGAGCAGTACTTC. Its translation is CASSPVGPRPYEQYF.

Regarding this clonotype: This may be a read error, as it is one base from a much larger clone. J is TRBJ2-7 and V is TRBV20-1; 10 bases fit TRBD2. The germline CDR1 and CDR2 sequences are DFQATT and SNEGSKA (reference sequence). CDR3 length equals 13 residues. The CDR3 DNA is TGCAATGCCCCGGGACTAGCGAACTACGAGCAGTACTTC. Its protein is CNAPGLANYEQYF.

The chain recombines TRBV29-1 with TRBJ2-7; 8 bases fit TRBD2. Germline V gene sequence: CDR1 SQVTM, CDR2 ANQGSEA. The CDR3 consists of 12 residues. With V trimmed by 6 bases and J by 4 bases, 5 bases remained unmatched. The CDR3 loop reads CSVLGRAYEQYF. CDR3 in DNA: TGCAGCGTCCTCGGGAGGGCGTACGAGCAGTACTTC.

This clonotype was observed at least ten times. The rearrangement links TRBV11-2 to TRBJ2-7, with 9 positions matching TRBD1. The trim removed 2 bases at V and 2 bases at J, leaving 10 bases unmatched. The CDR3 spans 17 residues. Germline V gene sequence: CDR1 SGHAT, CDR2 FQNNGV. The CDR3: CASSLFPRDRVPYEQYF. The CDR3 DNA reads as TGTGCCAGCAGCTTATTCCCCCGGGACAGGGTGCCCTACGAGCAGTACTTC.